Below are 18 T cell receptor beta chains sequenced from a single sample in a study of cytomegalovirus exposure and HLA in healthy donors. The study ran its PCR with 60 Vbeta and 13 Jbeta primers. TCRdb keeps only in-frame clones here, not all; method: immunoSEQ multiplex PCR. The repertoire has 130,000 to 150,000 clones, roughly 75% of them found once; the top ten carry just under 3%. Sample: PBMCs. The receptors were sampled from a female donor in good health and CMV-seronegative.

V gene TRBV7-2 combines with J gene TRBJ1-4; 9 positions match TRBD1. Germline CDR1 reads SGHTA; CDR2 reads FQGNSA. J gave up 5 bases and V 6 bases, and 7 bases lay outside the gene matches. The CDR3 length is 15 residues. CDR3 residues: CASRRDRVGNEKLFF. The CDR3 bases are TGTGCCAGCAGACGGGACAGGGTAGGGAATGAAAAACTGTTTTTT.

The chain joins TRBV6-5 to TRBJ2-1; 12 nucleotides match TRBD1. V lost 5 bases, J lost 4 bases, and 3 bases stayed unmatched. Germline V gene data show CDR1 as MNHEY and CDR2 as SVGAGI. The CDR3 has 15 amino acids. Here the CDR3 DNA reads TGTGCCAGCAGTGGGACAGGGGGCCGTTACAATGAGCAGTTCTTC. Protein sequence: CASSGTGGRYNEQFF.

The genes are TRBV6-6 and TRBJ1-1, with D perhaps matching TRBD1 (6 bases). The ends were cut back, 7 bases at V and 1 base at J, with 13 bases in the middle. This CDR3 contains 14 residues. Looked up from germline, CDR1 is MNHNY and CDR2 is SVGAGI (reference sequence). The CDR3 region has the DNA TGTGCCAGCAATTTACAGGGTCGGAACACTGAAGCTTTCTTT. Amino acids: CASNLQGRNTEAFF.

This clone was recorded once. One end of the junction varies from germline; a read error may be responsible. CDR3 DNA sequence: TGTGCCTGGAGTCCCCAGGGTTACAAAAACATTCGGTACTTC. Its translation is CAWSPQGYKNIRYF. J is TRBJ2-4 and V is TRBV30, with D possibly TRBD1 on 5 matching bases. The CDR3 runs 14 residues. The germline V gene encodes CDR1 GTSNPN and CDR2 SVGIG (reference sequence).

The J gene is TRBJ2-5, the V gene TRBV19; 14 bases map to TRBD2. Trimming removed 5 bases from V and 11 bases from J; junction bases left unmatched: 4. Looked up from germline, CDR1 is LNHDA and CDR2 is SQIVND (reference sequence). This CDR3 has 13 residues. The CDR3 loop is CASSPGLAGVQYF. The CDR3, as DNA: TGTGCCAGTAGTCCGGGACTAGCGGGAGTTCAGTACTTC.

This clone has only one observation. The chain has TRBV28 and TRBJ1-2; 8 bases are shared with TRBD1. The CDR3 covers 15 residues. V lost 4 bases and J lost 6; bases outside the gene matches: 10. The V gene's germline CDR1 is MDHEN and CDR2 SYDVKM. The CDR3 sequence is CASSSTGVQDHGYTF. The CDR3 DNA reads as TGTGCCAGCAGTTCGACAGGGGTACAGGACCATGGCTACACCTTC.

The chain combines TRBV5-1 with TRBJ1-6; perhaps TRBD1 as D (6 bases). The V gene lost 2 bases and the J gene lost 5 bases, with 8 bases spanning the gap. From germline, CDR1 is SGHRS and CDR2 YFSETQ. This CDR3 region has 14 residues. The CDR3 DNA is TGCGCCAGCAGCTTATCAGGGGATAATTCACCCCTCCACTTT. Protein sequence: CASSLSGDNSPLHF.

Regarding this clone: The junction and the germline gene differ at one end; a read error may be behind it. The V and J genes are TRBV7-9 and TRBJ2-7; 10 bases map to TRBD1. CDR1 and CDR2 from the germline V gene are SEHNR and FQNEAQ (reference sequence). CDR3 length: 15 amino acids. The CDR3 spells CSSSFGTGASYEQYF. In DNA form, the CDR3 reads TGTTCCAGCAGCTTTGGGACAGGGGCCTCCTACGAGCAGTACTTC. Combining the CDR3 with reference TRBV7-9 and TRBJ2-7 gives the whole variable domain DTGVSQNPRHKITKRGQNVTFRCDPISEHNRLYWYRQTLGQGPEFLTYFQNEAQLEKSRLLSDRFSAERPKGSFSTLEIQRTEQGDSAMYLCSSSFGTGASYEQYFGPGTRLTVT.

The chain carries TRBV6-6 and TRBJ1-2; 9 bases match TRBD1. This CDR3 is built from 13 residues. Germline CDR1 MNHNY, CDR2 SVGAGI (reference sequence). V shed 0 bases, J shed 8 bases, and the junction held 1 base outside the gene matches. CDR3 in amino acids: CASSYSDRGGYTF. The CDR3 nucleotides are TGTGCCAGCAGTTACTCGGACAGGGGCGGCTACACCTTC.

V is TRBV19 and J is TRBJ1-2; D is ambiguous. Trimming shortened V by 3 bases and J by 4 bases, and 15 bases separated the two germline ends. The CDR3 consists of 15 residues. Germline V gives CDR1 LNHDA, CDR2 SQIVND (reference sequence). The CDR3 here is CASSISPDSSYGYTF. DNA of the CDR3: TGTGCCAGTAGTATTTCCCCAGACTCCTCCTATGGCTACACCTTC.

The rearrangement links TRBV28 to TRBJ1-6; the match to TRBD1 covers 10 bases. In germline, CDR1 is MDHEN, CDR2 SYDVKM. CDR3 size: 18 residues. Germline trimming cut 4 bases from V and 7 bases from J; bases unmatched to any gene: 13. CDR3 loop: CASSSPRPQTGGNSPLHF. CDR3 sequence (DNA): TGTGCCAGCAGTTCCCCTCGTCCGCAGACAGGGGGCAATTCACCCCTCCACTTT.

Concerning this clone itself: Because it lacks the conserved phenylalanine or tryptophan at the end, this CDR3 is likely a read error. The chain recombines TRBV5-4 with TRBJ1-5; tentative D call: TRBD1 (5 bases). The V and J ends lost 4 bases and 10 bases respectively, with 15 bases between them. CDR3 size: 13 residues. The V gene's germline CDR1 is SGHNT and CDR2 YYREEE (reference sequence). The CDR3, as DNA: TGTGCCAGCAGCGTAATGGGGGGGGAACCCCAGCATTCT. This gives the protein CASSVMGGEPQHS.

The chain couples TRBV30 to TRBJ2-5; D not certain. The CDR3 length is 14 residues. Trimming cost V 3 bases and J 1 base, with 12 bases left between them. The germline CDR1 and CDR2 sequences are GTSNPN and SVGIG (reference sequence). The CDR3: CAWSPLSVQETQYF. Written as DNA, the CDR3 is TGTGCCTGGAGCCCCCTCTCGGTCCAAGAGACCCAGTACTTC.

The chain recombines TRBV2 with TRBJ2-5; 9 nucleotides match TRBD2. CDR3 size: 16 residues. The trim removed 3 bases at V and 2 bases at J, leaving 7 bases unmatched. Per the germline V gene, CDR1 is SNHLY and CDR2 is FYNNEI. Here the CDR3 reads CASSDGAGGRQETQYF. For the CDR3, the DNA is TGTGCCAGCAGTGATGGAGCGGGAGGCCGACAAGAGACCCAGTACTTC.

The V call is TRBV15, the J call TRBJ2-1; 7 nucleotides agree with TRBD1. Per germline, CDR1 LNHNV and CDR2 YYDKDF (reference sequence). V dropped 1 base and J dropped 7; count of bases not matched to a gene: 13. The CDR3 loop spans 17 amino acids. CDR3 loop: CATSRAGDSYQRNEQFF. CDR3 nucleotide sequence: TGTGCCACCAGCAGAGCTGGGGACAGCTACCAGAGGAATGAGCAGTTCTTC. The variable domain in full, with the rest retrieved from reference TRBV15 and TRBJ2-1, is DAMVIQNPRYQVTQFGKPVTLSCSQTLNHNVMYWYQQKSSQAPKLLFHYYDKDFNNEADTPDNFQSRRPNTSFCFLDIRSPGLGDTAMYLCATSRAGDSYQRNEQFFGPGTRLTVL.

A few counts support this clone. V is TRBV5-5 and J is TRBJ1-4, with D possibly TRBD1 on 5 matching bases. V lost 0 bases and J lost 4, with 10 bases in between. Germline V CDR1 and CDR2: SGHKS, YYEKEE (reference sequence). This CDR3 contains 15 residues. The CDR3 here is CASSLADSNNEKLFF. Here the CDR3 DNA reads TGTGCCAGCAGCTTGGCCGACAGTAATAATGAAAAACTGTTTTTT.

The V and J genes are TRBV9 and TRBJ2-5; 8 bases line up with TRBD2. This CDR3 comprises 15 residues. The germline V gene encodes CDR1 SGDLS and CDR2 YYNGEE. Trimming at V came to 4 bases and at J to 5 bases, leaving 10 bases not matched to a gene. The CDR3 region is CASSSSGTPSETQYF. CDR3 in DNA: TGTGCCAGCAGCAGTAGCGGGACCCCCTCCGAGACCCAGTACTTC. The variable domain in full, completed from reference TRBV9 and TRBJ2-5, reads DSGVTQTPKHLITATGQRVTLRCSPRSGDLSVYWYQQSLDQGLQFLIQYYNGEERAKGNILERFSAQQFPDLHSELNLSSLELGDSALYFCASSSSGTPSETQYFGPGTRLLVL.

The V gene is TRBV4-2, the J gene TRBJ1-6, with TRBD1 matching 8 bases. The CDR3 has 15 amino acids. The V segment lost 3 bases and the J segment 9 bases; nucleotides outside the gene matches: 7. Germline assignment: CDR1 LGHNA and CDR2 YNFKEQ. The CDR3 DNA reads TGTGCCAGCAGCCAGACCGGACAGGGCACTTCACCCCTCCACTTT. It is translated as CASSQTGQGTSPLHF.